One sample yielded the 21 T cell receptor beta chains listed below, sequenced in a study of control samples from healthy donors and cancer patients. TCRdb keeps only in-frame clones here, not all; method: immunoSEQ multiplex PCR. The table lists nearly 200,000 clones, roughly nine tenths of them singletons. The material sequenced was blood. The receptors originated from a man aged 25 to 45 in good health.

V and J are TRBV5-1 and TRBJ1-1; D not resolved. The V gene's germline CDR1 is SGHRS and CDR2 YFSETQ. This CDR3 has 14 residues. Trimming took off 2 bases at V and 1 base at J, with 9 bases between the two ends. The CDR3 here is CASSFYGENTEAFF. In DNA, the CDR3 is TGCGCCAGCAGCTTTTATGGGGAGAACACTGAAGCTTTCTTT.

In its sample, this clone was seen a few times. The rearrangement uses TRBV9 and TRBJ2-7; 10 nucleotides match TRBD2. The CDR3 sequence is 15 residues long. J gave up 5 bases and V 0 bases, and 5 bases lay outside the gene matches. CDR1 is SGDLS, CDR2 YYNGEE, per germline. For the CDR3, the DNA is TGTGCCAGCAGCGTAGCTACAGGGACTAGCGACGAGCAGTACTTC. Protein sequence: CASSVATGTSDEQYF.

Points on this clone: An end of the junction differs from the germline gene, which may be a read error. The gene calls are TRBV15 and TRBJ2-4, with D tentatively TRBD1 (6 bases). Germline lookup yields CDR1 LNHNV and CDR2 YYDKDF (reference sequence). This CDR3 region has 16 residues. The CDR3 nucleotides are TGTGCCACCAGCGGAGAGGACAGACTAGCCAAAAACATTCAGTACTTC. This translates into CATSGEDRLAKNIQYF. The entire variable domain, with the rest obtained from reference TRBV15 and TRBJ2-4, is as follows: DAMVIQNPRYQVTQFGKPVTLSCSQTLNHNVMYWYQQKSSQAPKLLFHYYDKDFNNEADTPDNFQSRRPNTSFCFLDIRSPGLGDTAMYLCATSGEDRLAKNIQYFGAGTRLSVL.

The chain carries TRBV5-5 and TRBJ2-1; D uncertain. CDR3 length: 13 residues. Trimming removed 1 base at V and 6 bases at J, with 8 bases between. Germline CDR1 SGHKS, CDR2 YYEKEE (reference sequence). The CDR3 DNA follows: TGTGCCAGCAGCTTGACGGACGTCAATGAGCAGTTCTTC. Residues: CASSLTDVNEQFF.

The CDR3 protein is CASSLRQGRKLFF. The CDR3 nucleotides are TGTGCCAGCAGTTTACGGCAGGGACGAAAACTGTTTTTT. The chain couples TRBV12-3 or TRBV12-4 to TRBJ1-4; the D gene is possibly TRBD1 (5 bases). The CDR3 is made up of 13 amino acids. Trimming pared 2 bases from V and 10 bases from J, leaving 11 bases between.

J is TRBJ2-2 and V is TRBV11-2, with unresolved D. The CDR3 runs to 14 residues. V shed 6 bases and J shed 4 bases, with 12 bases lying between them. The germline CDR1 and CDR2 sequences are SGHAT and FQNNGV. The CDR3 DNA reads TGTGCCAGCAGGTTAAGAGGTACCACCGGGGAGCTGTTTTTT. This gives the protein CASRLRGTTGELFF.

V and J are TRBV18 and TRBJ1-1; weak D call: TRBD1 (5 bases). Trimming removed 8 bases from V and 6 bases from J, with 19 bases in between. Germline values: CDR1 KGHSH, CDR2 LQKENI. The CDR3 is 14 amino acids. In DNA, the CDR3 is TGTGCCAGCGGATATGTAGACAGTATCGCTGAAGCTTTCTTT. Its protein is CASGYVDSIAEAFF.

The chain links TRBV2 to TRBJ2-1; a possible D gene is TRBD2 (7 bases). There are 16 residues in the CDR3. Germline loops: CDR1 SNHLY, CDR2 FYNNEI. The V end lost 2 bases, the J end lost 10 bases, and 21 bases lay between the germline ends. CDR3 amino acids: CASSEKGGGLVVEQFF. The CDR3 DNA sequence: TGTGCCAGCAGTGAAAAGGGGGGGGGCCTCGTAGTAGAGCAGTTCTTC.

The chain links TRBV12-5 to TRBJ2-2, with 9 bases matching TRBD2. Germline V gene lookup returns CDR1 LGHNT and CDR2 FRNRAP. CDR3 length: 17 residues. Trimming removed 0 bases from V and 7 bases from J; junction bases left unmatched: 9. CDR3: CASGLVHLAGSIGELFF. CDR3 DNA: TGTGCTAGTGGTTTGGTACATCTAGCGGGGTCTATCGGGGAGCTGTTTTTT.

This chain joins TRBV5-8 and TRBJ1-6; 7 bases map to TRBD1. The CDR3 spans 15 residues. J gave up 7 bases and V 0 bases, and 4 bases lay outside the gene matches. The germline V gene has CDR1 SGHTS and CDR2 YDEGEE. CDR3 amino acids: CASSLEAGGNSPLHF. The CDR3 bases are TGTGCCAGCAGCTTGGAGGCAGGGGGAAATTCACCCCTCCACTTT.

V is TRBV30 and J is TRBJ1-5; a possible D gene is TRBD1 (5 bases). The CDR3 spans 14 residues. The V gene's germline CDR1 is GTSNPN and CDR2 SVGIG (reference sequence). V shed 1 base and J shed 4 bases, with 11 bases lying between them. Here the CDR3 DNA reads TGTGCCTGGAGTGATGGGACTGTTAATCAGCCCCAGCATTTT. It is translated as CAWSDGTVNQPQHF. The whole variable domain, filled in from reference TRBV30 and TRBJ1-5, reads SQTIHQWPATLVQPVGSPLSLECTVEGTSNPNLYWYRQAAGRGLQLLFYSVGIGQISSEVPQNLSASRPQDRQFILSSKKLLLSDSGFYLCAWSDGTVNQPQHFGDGTRLSIL.

The sample holds one count of this clone. The rearrangement links TRBV2 to TRBJ1-2, with 7 nucleotides matching TRBD1. CDR3 length: 13 amino acids. The germline gives CDR1 SNHLY, CDR2 FYNNEI. V trimming: 1 base; J trimming: 6 bases; junction bases outside the gene matches: 2. The DNA of the CDR3 is TGTGCCAGCAGTGAAGGGACAGGCGATGGCTACACCTTC. Its protein product is CASSEGTGDGYTF.

The chain carries TRBV6-2 or TRBV6-3 and TRBJ2-6; D ambiguous. This CDR3 has 14 residues. Looked up from germline, CDR1 is MNHEY and CDR2 is SVGEGT. The V end was cut by 6 bases, the J end by 3 bases, with 9 bases between. The CDR3 region is CASSTRRGANVLTF. The CDR3 bases are TGTGCCAGCAGCACCAGGCGTGGGGCCAACGTCCTGACTTTC.

The rearrangement links TRBV3-1 (or the pseudogene TRBV3-2) to TRBJ2-7; D is ambiguous. CDR3 size: 13 residues. Germline CDR1 and CDR2: LGHDT and YNNKEL (reference sequence). V lost 3 bases and J 4 bases, leaving 10 bases between the germline ends. In nucleotides, the CDR3 is TGTGCCAGCAGCCACCTTGGGGAATACGAGCAGTACTTC. Its protein product is CASSHLGEYEQYF.

The sample holds a few counts of this clone. The CDR3 region has the DNA TGTGCCAGCAGCCAAGGGGCAGCGAATCAGCCCCAGCATTTT. Protein sequence: CASSQGAANQPQHF. The chain couples TRBV4-2 to TRBJ1-5; D is ambiguous. Per germline, CDR1 LGHNA and CDR2 YNFKEQ. The length of the CDR3 is 14 residues. Trimming removed 1 base at V and 4 bases at J, with 8 bases between.

The chain recombines TRBV29-1 with TRBJ1-2; 8 nucleotides align to TRBD1. V gave up 2 bases and J gave up 6 bases; unmatched junction bases: 5. Germline V gene sequence: CDR1 SQVTM, CDR2 ANQGSEA. The CDR3 is 13 residues long. CDR3 DNA sequence: TGCAGCGTTGAAAGGACAGGGTCGCATGGCTACACCTTC. Encoded protein: CSVERTGSHGYTF. Supplemented by reference TRBV29-1 and TRBJ1-2, the full variable domain reads SAVISQKPSRDICQRGTSLTIQCQVDSQVTMMFWYRQQPGQSLTLIATANQGSEATYESGFVIDKFPISRPNLTFSTLTVSNMSPEDSSIYLCSVERTGSHGYTFGSGTRLTVV.

V gene TRBV2 combines with J gene TRBJ1-6; D gene uncertain. Between the trimmed V and J ends, which lost 7 bases and 9 bases, there was a span of 16 bases. Germline values: CDR1 SNHLY, CDR2 FYNNEI. The CDR3 contains 14 residues. The CDR3 loop reads CASNLVRAASPLHF. Here the CDR3 DNA reads TGTGCCAGCAACCTCGTGAGGGCGGCTTCACCCCTCCACTTT.

CDR3 sequence: CASSLGAADTEAFF. CDR3 in DNA: TGCGCCAGCAGCTTGGGGGCAGCTGACACTGAAGCTTTCTTT. The chain has TRBV5-1 and TRBJ1-1, with D unresolved. The germline V gene has CDR1 SGHRS and CDR2 YFSETQ. The CDR3 extends over 14 amino acids. V was clipped by 0 bases and J by 3 bases, with 9 bases between them.

The chain employs TRBV19 and TRBJ2-1; a weak D match, TRBD1 (6 bases). CDR3 length: 18 residues. Trimming stripped 8 bases from V and 2 bases from J, with 25 bases between. Germline loops: CDR1 LNHDA, CDR2 SQIVND (reference sequence). As DNA, the CDR3 is TGTGCCAGTCTACCGACTGGGGGAACAGGGAAAGCCTACAATGAGCAGTTCTTC. This encodes CASLPTGGTGKAYNEQFF.

This chain links TRBV19 with TRBJ2-2, with D uncertain. This CDR3 is 15 amino acids long. Trimming removed 3 bases from V and 5 bases from J, with 13 bases in between. Germline CDR1 reads LNHDA; CDR2 reads SQIVND (reference sequence). The DNA for the CDR3 is TGTGCCAGTAGTATCGAAGGGCGAAGGACCGGGGAGCTGTTTTTT. Protein product: CASSIEGRRTGELFF. Complete variable domain (other parts from reference TRBV19 and TRBJ2-2): DGGITQSPKYLFRKEGQNVTLSCEQNLNHDAMYWYRQDPGQGLRLIYYSQIVNDFQKGDIAEGYSVSREKKESFPLTVTSAQKNPTAFYLCASSIEGRRTGELFFGEGSRLTVL.

The V gene is TRBV11-3, the J gene TRBJ2-1; D might be TRBD1 (5 bases). CDR1 is SGHNT and CDR2 is YENEEA in the germline V gene. The length of the CDR3 is 15 residues. V dropped 0 bases and J dropped 9 bases, with 15 bases sitting between them. In DNA, the CDR3 is TGTGCCAGCAGCTTAGAACAGGTCCCGACGAGTGAGCAGTTCTTC. Amino acid sequence: CASSLEQVPTSEQFF.